The rows below give T cell receptor beta chains drawn from one sample of a study of tumour-infiltrating T cells in Burkitt lymphoma. The assay was immunoSEQ multiplex PCR, and TCRdb's table has in-frame clones only and misses some. Among 11,000 to 15,000 clones, around 80% were seen once, and the ten largest hold 6% to 8.5%. Sequencing was performed on tumor tissue. The receptors here all came from a human donor with diffuse large B-cell lymphoma. Both conserved end residues are part of each CDR3. D genes are given only for firm matches. Clone size is stated in some rows and not others, as once, few, many or a class when expanded.

abundance,d_gene,v_gene,j_gene,CDR3nt,CDR3aa
.,.,TRBV19,TRBJ2-6,TGTGCCAGTAGTATCCAAACAGGGACTGGGGCCAACGTCCTGACTTTC,CASSIQTGTGANVLTF
large,.,TRBV6-5,TRBJ2-7,TGTGCCAGCAGTTACTCGATGGAGGGCGAGCAGTACTTC,CASSYSMEGEQYF
few,TRBD1,TRBV7-2,TRBJ1-2,TGTGCCAGCAGCATACTACAGGGGGCCAGCACCTTC,CASSILQGASTF
few,.,TRBV7-3,TRBJ2-3,TGTGCCAGCAGCTTTGGCGGGGCTAGCACAGATACGCAGTATTTT,CASSFGGASTDTQYF
once,.,TRBV11-2,TRBJ2-3,TGTGCCAGCAGCTTAGGGGCGGATACGCAATATTTT,CASSLGADTQYF
once,.,TRBV30,TRBJ1-2,TGTGCCTGGAGCACGGACAGACGTTCCTATGGCTACACCTTC,CAWSTDRRSYGYTF
.,.,TRBV15,TRBJ1-2,TGTGCCACCAGCTTACAGGGAGAGGACTATGGCTACACCTTC,CATSLQGEDYGYTF
.,.,TRBV4-1,TRBJ1-2,TGCGCCAGCAGCCGCGCCCCGGGGCCCGAAAACTATGGCTACACCTTC,CASSRAPGPENYGYTF
.,.,TRBV2,TRBJ2-6,TGTGCCAGTCGGGACCAACTACACTCTGGGGCCAACGTCCTGACTTTC,CASRDQLHSGANVLTF
once,.,TRBV30,TRBJ2-6,TGTGCCTGGAGCGTCCAGCGTGTCCTGACTTTC,CAWSVQRVLTF
once,.,TRBV5-1,TRBJ2-3,TGCGCCAGCAGCTTAGGGCGGGATACGCAGTATTTT,CASSLGRDTQYF
.,.,TRBV7-9,TRBJ2-2,TGTGCCAGCAGCCTAAACACCGGGGAGCTGTTTTTT,CASSLNTGELFF
few,TRBD1,TRBV9,TRBJ1-2,TGTGCCAGCAGGGACAGGGTTGACTATGGCTACACCTTC,CASRDRVDYGYTF
.,.,TRBV9,TRBJ2-3,TGTGCCAGCAGCACCGGGACTAGCACAGATACGCAGTATTTT,CASSTGTSTDTQYF
.,.,TRBV2,TRBJ1-5,TGTGCCAGCAGTGGCGACAGTGGCCATCAGCCCCAGCATTTT,CASSGDSGHQPQHF
.,.,TRBV11-3,TRBJ2-2,TGTGCCAGCAGCTCCTCCCCCGGAGGTAACACGAACACCGGGGAGCTGTTTTTT,CASSSSPGGNTNTGELFF
.,TRBD1,TRBV5-5,TRBJ2-2,TGTGCCAGCAGACCGGAGGACAGGGCGAACACCGGGGAGCTGTTTTTT,CASRPEDRANTGELFF
.,TRBD1,TRBV6-1,TRBJ1-5,TGTGCCAGCAGTGGCCCATACAGGGGGGATCAGCCCCAGCATTTT,CASSGPYRGDQPQHF
.,TRBD1,TRBV6-5,TRBJ1-3,TGTGCCAGCAGTGGGACAGGGGCGATTGGAAACACCATATATTTT,CASSGTGAIGNTIYF
.,.,TRBV18,TRBJ1-5,TGTGCCAGCTCACCGATTCCCCAGCCCCAGCATTTT,CASSPIPQPQHF
.,TRBD2,TRBV27,TRBJ2-1,TGTGCCAGCAGTTTATCTCCCCTAGCGGGGCATAATGAGCAGTTCTTC,CASSLSPLAGHNEQFF
.,.,TRBV27,TRBJ1-5,TGTGCCAGCAGTTTCAGCAGCACCAATCAGCCCCAGCATTTT,CASSFSSTNQPQHF
.,.,TRBV5-1,TRBJ2-3,TGCGCCAGCAGCTTGGGCGAAGGGGATACGCAGTATTTT,CASSLGEGDTQYF
.,TRBD1,TRBV7-8,TRBJ2-7,TGTGCCAGCAGCATCGGGACAGGGGCCACCTATACCTACGAGCAGTACTTC,CASSIGTGATYTYEQYF
.,TRBD2,TRBV6-1,TRBJ2-2,TGTGCCAGCAGCGTGGGACTAGCGGGGACCGGGGAGCTGTTTTTT,CASSVGLAGTGELFF
.,TRBD2,TRBV6-4,TRBJ2-3,TGTGCCAGCAGTGCCGAACTAGCGGATACGCAGTATTTT,CASSAELADTQYF
.,TRBD2,TRBV5-1,TRBJ2-7,TGCGCCAGCAGCTCCCCTAGCGGGGGAACCTACGAGCAGTACTTC,CASSSPSGGTYEQYF
.,.,TRBV18,TRBJ1-1,TGTGCCAGCTCACCGCAGGGGAACACTGAAGCTTTCTTT,CASSPQGNTEAFF
medium-sized,.,TRBV27,TRBJ1-1,TGTGCCAGCAGCCCCGGGAACGTGGTCAACGAAGCTTTCTTT,CASSPGNVVNEAFF
.,.,TRBV6-1,TRBJ2-4,TGTGCCAGCAGTGGAATAGGGGGGAAGGCCAAAAACATTCAGTACTTC,CASSGIGGKAKNIQYF
.,TRBD1,TRBV19,TRBJ2-3,TGTGCCAGTAGTATCTTAGGGGGCTCAGATACGCAGTATTTT,CASSILGGSDTQYF
.,TRBD1,TRBV29-1,TRBJ1-4,TGCAGCGTTGGACAGGGTAATGAAAAACTGTTTTTT,CSVGQGNEKLFF
.,.,TRBV6-1,TRBJ1-5,TGTGCCAGCCGGCCCGGCAATCAGCCCCAGCATTTT,CASRPGNQPQHF
.,TRBD2,TRBV11-3,TRBJ2-3,TGTGCCAGCAGCTTACTAGCGGGATCGACAGATACGCAGTATTTT,CASSLLAGSTDTQYF
.,.,TRBV9,TRBJ1-2,TGTGCCAGCAGGAGAGACGCGAACTATGGCTACACCTTC,CASRRDANYGYTF
few,.,TRBV5-6,TRBJ1-5,TGTGCCAGCAGCTTGGGCGGCTCCTATAGCAATCAGCCCCAGCATTTT,CASSLGGSYSNQPQHF